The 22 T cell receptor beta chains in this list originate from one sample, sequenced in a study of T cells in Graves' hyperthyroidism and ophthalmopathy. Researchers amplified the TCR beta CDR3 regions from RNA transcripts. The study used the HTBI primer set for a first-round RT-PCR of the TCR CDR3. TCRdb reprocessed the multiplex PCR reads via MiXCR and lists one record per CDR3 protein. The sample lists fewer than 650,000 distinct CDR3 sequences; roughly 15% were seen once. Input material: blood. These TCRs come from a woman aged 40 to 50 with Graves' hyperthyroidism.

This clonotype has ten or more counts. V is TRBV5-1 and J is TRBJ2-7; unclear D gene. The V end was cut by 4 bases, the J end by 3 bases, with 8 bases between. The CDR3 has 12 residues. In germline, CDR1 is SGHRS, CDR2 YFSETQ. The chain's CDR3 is CASSGENYEQYF. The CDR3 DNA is TGCGCCAGCAGCGGTGAGAACTACGAGCAGTACTTC.

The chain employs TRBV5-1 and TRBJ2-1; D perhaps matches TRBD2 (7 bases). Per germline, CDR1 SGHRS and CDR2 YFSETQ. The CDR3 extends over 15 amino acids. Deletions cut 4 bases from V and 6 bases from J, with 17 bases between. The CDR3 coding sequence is TGCGCCAGCAGCGGGCGGGGGCCATTTTCCAATGAGCAGTTCTTC. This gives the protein CASSGRGPFSNEQFF.

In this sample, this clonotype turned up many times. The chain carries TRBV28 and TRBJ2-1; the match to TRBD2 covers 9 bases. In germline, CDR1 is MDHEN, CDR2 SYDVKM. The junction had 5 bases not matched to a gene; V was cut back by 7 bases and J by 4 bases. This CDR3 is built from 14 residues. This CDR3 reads CASKGGRAYNEQFF. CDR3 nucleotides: TGTGCCAGCAAAGGCGGGAGGGCTTACAATGAGCAGTTCTTC.

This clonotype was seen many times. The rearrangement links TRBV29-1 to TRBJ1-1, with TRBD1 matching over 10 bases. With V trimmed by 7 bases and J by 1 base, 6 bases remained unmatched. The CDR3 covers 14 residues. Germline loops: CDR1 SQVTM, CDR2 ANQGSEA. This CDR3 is CSAGTGVANTEAFF. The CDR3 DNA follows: TGCAGCGCCGGGACAGGGGTCGCGAACACTGAAGCTTTCTTT.

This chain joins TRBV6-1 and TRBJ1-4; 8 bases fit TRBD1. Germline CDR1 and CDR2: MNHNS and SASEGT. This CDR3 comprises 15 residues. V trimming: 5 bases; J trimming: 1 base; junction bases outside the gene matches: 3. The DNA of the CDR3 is TGTGCCAGCAGTCGGACAGGGCAAACTAATGAAAAACTGTTTTTT. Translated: CASSRTGQTNEKLFF.

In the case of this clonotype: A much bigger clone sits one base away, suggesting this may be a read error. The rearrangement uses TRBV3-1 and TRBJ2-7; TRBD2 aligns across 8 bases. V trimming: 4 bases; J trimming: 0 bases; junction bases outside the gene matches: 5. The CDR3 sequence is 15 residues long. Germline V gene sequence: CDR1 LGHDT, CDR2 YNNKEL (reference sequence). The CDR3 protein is CASSPGGVSSYEQYF. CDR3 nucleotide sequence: TGTGCCAGCAGCCCCGGGGGGGTGTCCTCCTACGAGCAGTACTTC.

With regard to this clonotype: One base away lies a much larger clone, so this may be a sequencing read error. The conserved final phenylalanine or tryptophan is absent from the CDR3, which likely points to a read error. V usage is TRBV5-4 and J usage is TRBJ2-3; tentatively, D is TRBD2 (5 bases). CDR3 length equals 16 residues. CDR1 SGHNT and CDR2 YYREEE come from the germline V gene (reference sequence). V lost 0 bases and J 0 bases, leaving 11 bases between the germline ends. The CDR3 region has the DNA TGTGCCAGCAGCTTGGCGGCTAGCACAAGCACAGATACGCAGTATATT. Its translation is CASSLAASTSTDTQYI.

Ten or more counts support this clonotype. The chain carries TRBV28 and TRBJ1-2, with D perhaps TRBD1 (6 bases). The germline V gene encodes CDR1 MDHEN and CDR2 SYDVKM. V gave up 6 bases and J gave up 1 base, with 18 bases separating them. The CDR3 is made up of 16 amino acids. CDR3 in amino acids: CASRTWGAGLNYGYTF. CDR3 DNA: TGTGCCAGCAGGACCTGGGGGGCAGGACTTAACTATGGCTACACCTTC.

CDR3 nucleotides: TGCGCCAGCAGCTCTCCTACTCTTACTGAAGCTTTCTTT. The encoded protein is CASSSPTLTEAFF. The genes are TRBV4-1 and TRBJ1-1; D remains ambiguous. The CDR3 contains 13 residues. V lost 5 bases and J lost 5, with 12 bases in between. Germline-derived CDR1 and CDR2 are MGHRA and YSYEKL.

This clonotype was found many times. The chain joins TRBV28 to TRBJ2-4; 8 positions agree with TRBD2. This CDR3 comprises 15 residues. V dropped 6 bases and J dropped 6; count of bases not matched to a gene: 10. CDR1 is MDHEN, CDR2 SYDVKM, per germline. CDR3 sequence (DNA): TGTGCCAGCAGCCCCGCGGGGGGTAATACAAACATTCAGTACTTC. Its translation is CASSPAGGNTNIQYF.

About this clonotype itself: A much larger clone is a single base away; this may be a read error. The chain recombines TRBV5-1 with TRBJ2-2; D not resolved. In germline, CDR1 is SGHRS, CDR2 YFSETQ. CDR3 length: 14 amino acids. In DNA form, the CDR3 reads TGCGCCGGCAGCTTGGCCTCGGCCAACGGGGAGCTGTTTTTT. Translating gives CAGSLASANGELFF. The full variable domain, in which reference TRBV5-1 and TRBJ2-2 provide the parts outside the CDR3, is KAGVTQTPRYLIKTRGQQVTLSCSPISGHRSVSWYQQTPGQGLQFLFEYFSETQRNKGNFPGRFSGRQFSNSRSEMNVSTLELGDSALYLCAGSLASANGELFFGEGSRLTVL.

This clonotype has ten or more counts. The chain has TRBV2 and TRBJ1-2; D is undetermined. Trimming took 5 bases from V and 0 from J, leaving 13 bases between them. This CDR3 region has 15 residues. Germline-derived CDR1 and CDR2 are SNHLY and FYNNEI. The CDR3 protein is CASSTTEPANYGYTF. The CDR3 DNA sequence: TGTGCCAGCAGTACCACAGAGCCAGCTAACTATGGCTACACCTTC.

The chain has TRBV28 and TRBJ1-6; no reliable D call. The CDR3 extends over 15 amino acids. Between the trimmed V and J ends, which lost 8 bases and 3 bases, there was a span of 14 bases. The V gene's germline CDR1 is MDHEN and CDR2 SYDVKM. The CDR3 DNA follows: TGTGCCAGCTGGGGATTCCGGGACTATAATTCACCCCTCCACTTT. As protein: CASWGFRDYNSPLHF. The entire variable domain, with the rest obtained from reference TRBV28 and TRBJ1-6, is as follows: DVKVTQSSRYLVKRTGEKVFLECVQDMDHENMFWYRQDPGLGLRLIYFSYDVKMKEKGDIPEGYSVSREKKERFSLILESASTNQTSMYLCASWGFRDYNSPLHFGNGTRLTVT.

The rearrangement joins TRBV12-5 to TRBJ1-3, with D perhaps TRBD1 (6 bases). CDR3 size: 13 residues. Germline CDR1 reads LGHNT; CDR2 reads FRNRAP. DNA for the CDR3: TGTGCGACGGGGGCCTCAGGAGGAAACACCATATATTTT. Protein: CATGASGGNTIYF.

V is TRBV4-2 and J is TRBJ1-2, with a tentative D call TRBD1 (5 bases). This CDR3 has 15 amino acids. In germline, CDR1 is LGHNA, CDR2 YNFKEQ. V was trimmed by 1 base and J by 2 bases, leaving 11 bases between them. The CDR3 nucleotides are TGTGCCAGCAGCCAAGGGTTGCCAGGGAACTATGGCTACACCTTC. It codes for CASSQGLPGNYGYTF.

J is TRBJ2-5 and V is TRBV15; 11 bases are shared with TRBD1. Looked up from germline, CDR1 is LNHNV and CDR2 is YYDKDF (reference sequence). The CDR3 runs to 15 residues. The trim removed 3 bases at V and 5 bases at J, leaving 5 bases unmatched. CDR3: CATSRDRGRVETQYF. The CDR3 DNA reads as TGTGCCACCAGCAGGGACAGGGGGCGCGTGGAGACCCAGTACTTC.

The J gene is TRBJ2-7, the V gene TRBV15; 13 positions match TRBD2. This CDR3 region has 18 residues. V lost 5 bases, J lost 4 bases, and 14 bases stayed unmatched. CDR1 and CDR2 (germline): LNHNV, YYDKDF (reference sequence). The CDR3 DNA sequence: TGTGCCACCAGCGACTTCTGGACTAGCGGGAGCCACGAGTACGAGCAGTACTTC. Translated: CATSDFWTSGSHEYEQYF.

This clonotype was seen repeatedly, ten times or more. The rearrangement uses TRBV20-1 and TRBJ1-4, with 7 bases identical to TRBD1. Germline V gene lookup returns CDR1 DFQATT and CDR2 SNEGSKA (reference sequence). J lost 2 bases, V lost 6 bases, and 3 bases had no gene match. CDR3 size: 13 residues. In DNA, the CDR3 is TGCAGTGCAAGGGACAGCACTAATGAAAAACTGTTTTTT. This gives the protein CSARDSTNEKLFF.

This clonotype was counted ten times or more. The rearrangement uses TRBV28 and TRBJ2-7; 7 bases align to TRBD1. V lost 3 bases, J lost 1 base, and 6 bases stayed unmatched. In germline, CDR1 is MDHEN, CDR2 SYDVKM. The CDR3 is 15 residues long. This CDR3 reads CASSFRDRLSYEQYF. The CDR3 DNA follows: TGTGCCAGCAGTTTCAGGGACAGATTATCCTACGAGCAGTACTTC.

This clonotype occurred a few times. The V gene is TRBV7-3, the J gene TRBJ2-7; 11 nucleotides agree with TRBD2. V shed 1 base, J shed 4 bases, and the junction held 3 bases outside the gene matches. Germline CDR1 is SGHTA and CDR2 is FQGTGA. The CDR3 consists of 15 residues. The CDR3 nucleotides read TGTGCCAGCAGCTTAATAGCGGGAGGGCGATACGAGCAGTACTTC. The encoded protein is CASSLIAGGRYEQYF.

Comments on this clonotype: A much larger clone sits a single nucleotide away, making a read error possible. The CDR3 loop reads CASSLVLSGDHNEQFF. The CDR3 region has the DNA TGTGCCAGCAGCTTAGTTCTTAGCGGCGACCACAATGAGCAGTTCTTC. This chain uses TRBV11-2 with TRBJ2-1; D is perhaps TRBD2 (6 bases). Trimming pared 1 base from V and 5 bases from J, leaving 15 bases between. The V gene's germline CDR1 is SGHAT and CDR2 FQNNGV. The CDR3 extends over 16 amino acids.

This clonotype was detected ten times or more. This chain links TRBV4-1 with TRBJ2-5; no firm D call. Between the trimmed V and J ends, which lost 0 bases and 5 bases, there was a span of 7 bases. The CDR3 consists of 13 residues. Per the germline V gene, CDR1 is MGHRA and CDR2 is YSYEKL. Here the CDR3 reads CASSQERQETQYF. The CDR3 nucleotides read TGCGCCAGCAGCCAAGAGCGGCAGGAGACCCAGTACTTC.